Each of the 27 T cell receptor beta chains below was sequenced from the same sample in a study of blood T cell repertoires in COVID-19. The method was immunoSEQ multiplex PCR; TCRdb's version includes in-frame clones alone and lacks a portion of them. Among 150,000 to 200,000 clones listed, 88% were seen once. Material for sequencing was peripheral blood. The receptor set was obtained from a human donor in a cohort sampled during active COVID-19.

V usage is TRBV19 and J usage is TRBJ2-5, with D possibly matching TRBD1 (6 bases). This CDR3 region has 13 residues. Germline assignment: CDR1 LNHDA and CDR2 SQIVND (reference sequence). Trimming removed 4 bases from V and 5 bases from J, with 11 bases in between. The CDR3: CASSTAQGETQYF. CDR3 nucleotide sequence: TGTGCCAGTAGTACCGCCCAGGGGGAGACCCAGTACTTC. The variable domain in full, with the rest retrieved from reference TRBV19 and TRBJ2-5, is DGGITQSPKYLFRKEGQNVTLSCEQNLNHDAMYWYRQDPGQGLRLIYYSQIVNDFQKGDIAEGYSVSREKKESFPLTVTSAQKNPTAFYLCASSTAQGETQYFGPGTRLLVL.

As regards this clone: This same CDR3 is encoded by further DNA sequences in the sample. The CDR3 loop is CASSFGTGDQPQHF. The CDR3 bases are TGTGCCAGCAGTTTTGGGACAGGGGATCAGCCCCAGCATTTT. The V gene is TRBV28, the J gene TRBJ1-5; 10 bases fit TRBD1. The CDR3 loop spans 14 amino acids. The V and J ends lost 3 bases and 5 bases, in that order; junction bases with no gene match: 1. Germline CDR1 reads MDHEN; CDR2 reads SYDVKM.

The rearrangement links TRBV5-1 to TRBJ2-7; tentative D call: TRBD1 (5 bases). The CDR3 is 13 amino acids. Trimming pared 2 bases from V and 5 bases from J, leaving 11 bases between. The germline gives CDR1 SGHRS, CDR2 YFSETQ. Written as DNA, the CDR3 is TGCGCCAGCAGCTTAAATCAGGGTAACGAGCAGTACTTC. It translates to CASSLNQGNEQYF.

J is TRBJ2-7 and V is TRBV3-1 (or the pseudogene TRBV3-2); 7 bases map to TRBD2. Germline loops: CDR1 LGHDT, CDR2 YNNKEL (reference sequence). This CDR3 contains 16 residues. Germline trimming cut 1 base from V and 5 bases from J; bases unmatched to any gene: 11. CDR3 in amino acids: CASSQAGGGRAHEQYF. The CDR3 region has the DNA TGTGCCAGCAGCCAAGCCGGAGGAGGGAGGGCCCACGAGCAGTACTTC.

In its sample, this clone was seen a few times. The J gene is TRBJ2-7, the V gene TRBV4-2, with D possibly being TRBD2 (6 bases). Germline V gene lookup returns CDR1 LGHNA and CDR2 YNFKEQ. The CDR3 runs 12 residues. V was shortened by 0 bases and J by 7 bases, with 7 bases between the two germline ends. The CDR3: CASSQDGGEQYF. CDR3 bases: TGTGCCAGCAGCCAAGACGGGGGAGAGCAGTACTTC.

The chain employs TRBV18 and TRBJ2-1, with 12 bases aligning to TRBD2. Germline-derived CDR1 and CDR2 are KGHSH and LQKENI. The CDR3 extends over 16 amino acids. V gave up 2 bases and J gave up 9 bases; unmatched junction bases: 8. The CDR3 region has the DNA TGTGCCAGCTCACCATCGACTAGCGGGAGTGTCAGTGAGCAGTTCTTC. As protein: CASSPSTSGSVSEQFF. Variable domain in full (rest from reference TRBV18 and TRBJ2-1): NAGVMQNPRHLVRRRGQEARLRCSPMKGHSHVYWYRQLPEEGLKFMVYLQKENIIDESGMPKERFSAEFPKEGPSILRIQQVVRGDSAAYFCASSPSTSGSVSEQFFGPGTRLTVL.

V is TRBV10-1 and J is TRBJ1-1, with TRBD1 identical over 7 bases. Germline V gene sequence: CDR1 WNHNN, CDR2 SYGVQD (reference sequence). The CDR3 is made up of 13 amino acids. The CDR3 sequence is CTHNRGKYTEAFF. The DNA of the CDR3 is TGCACTCATAACAGGGGTAAGTACACTGAAGCTTTCTTT.

This clone occurred once. The chain uses TRBV5-8 and TRBJ2-7; 9 positions match TRBD1. Germline assignment: CDR1 SGHTS and CDR2 YDEGEE. This CDR3 contains 14 residues. With 4 bases clipped from V and 3 bases from J, the junction kept 5 bases outside the gene matches. The CDR3 region has the DNA TGTGCCAGCAGCCCCCGGGACAGGGTCTACGAGCAGTACTTC. Residues: CASSPRDRVYEQYF.

The chain joins TRBV6-5 to TRBJ1-5, with TRBD1 identical over 8 bases. Trimming at V came to 1 base and at J to 5 bases, leaving 1 base not matched to a gene. The CDR3 is made up of 14 amino acids. Germline CDR1 MNHEY, CDR2 SVGAGI. CDR3 sequence reads: CASSYLGQDQPQHF. The DNA of the CDR3 is TGTGCCAGCAGTTACTTGGGACAGGATCAGCCCCAGCATTTT.

Here the CDR3 reads CASSEVRGRSGANVLTF. In nucleotides, the CDR3 is TGTGCCAGCAGTGAAGTTAGGGGGCGCTCTGGGGCCAACGTCCTGACTTTC. This chain links TRBV2 with TRBJ2-6, with 7 bases that match TRBD1. CDR3 length: 17 amino acids. Germline V CDR1 and CDR2: SNHLY, FYNNEI. V trimming: 1 base; J trimming: 0 bases; junction bases outside the gene matches: 3.

V gene TRBV6-4 combines with J gene TRBJ2-1; D is possibly TRBD1 (5 bases). This CDR3 has 15 amino acids. From germline, CDR1 is MRHNA and CDR2 SNTAGT. V lost 7 bases to trimming and J lost 0 bases, with 13 bases between them. The CDR3 sequence is CASKRGVGSYNEQFF. The CDR3 DNA is TGTGCCAGCAAAAGGGGTGTTGGCTCCTACAATGAGCAGTTCTTC.

This clone showed up just once. The rearrangement uses TRBV4-2 and TRBJ2-1, with 10 nucleotides matching TRBD2. The length of the CDR3 is 17 residues. J gave up 9 bases and V 1 base, and 12 bases lay outside the gene matches. Germline CDR1 is LGHNA and CDR2 is YNFKEQ. CDR3 in amino acids: CASSQVLLAGAAGEQFF. In DNA, the CDR3 is TGTGCCAGCAGCCAAGTACTTCTAGCGGGAGCAGCGGGTGAGCAGTTCTTC.

V and J are TRBV24-1 and TRBJ1-1; TRBD1 might be the D (5 bases). Between the trimmed V and J ends, which lost 5 bases and 3 bases, there was a span of 15 bases. This CDR3 is 15 amino acids long. CDR1 KGHDR and CDR2 SFDVKD come from the germline V gene. Written as DNA, the CDR3 is TGTGCCACCAGTGCCTCCGGGGGAAGATACACTGAAGCTTTCTTT. Its protein product is CATSASGGRYTEAFF.

The chain uses TRBV15 and TRBJ2-5; the D gene is possibly TRBD2 (6 bases). CDR3 length equals 14 residues. Germline-derived CDR1 and CDR2 are LNHNV and YYDKDF (reference sequence). Trimming left V 3 bases short and J 4 bases short, with 12 bases between. CDR3 coding DNA: TGTGCCACCAGCAGGGAGGGACCCCTAGAGACCCAGTACTTC. Amino acid sequence: CATSREGPLETQYF.

This clone was recorded only once. The chain joins TRBV6-5 to TRBJ2-7; maybe TRBD1 (5 bases). Looked up from germline, CDR1 is MNHEY and CDR2 is SVGAGI. The V gene lost 0 bases and the J gene lost 4 bases, with 10 bases spanning the gap. CDR3 length: 14 residues. CDR3 sequence reads: CASSYSQGPYEQYF. As DNA, the CDR3 is TGTGCCAGCAGTTACTCTCAGGGCCCATACGAGCAGTACTTC.

This sequence joins TRBV3-1 (or the pseudogene TRBV3-2) and TRBJ2-2; D perhaps matches TRBD2 (6 bases). V was cut by 6 bases and J by 6 bases, with 11 bases left in between. Per germline, CDR1 LGHDT and CDR2 YNNKEL (reference sequence). The CDR3 runs to 13 residues. For the CDR3, the DNA is TGTGCCAGCAGGGGAGGAGGTCCCGGGGAGCTGTTTTTT. Translation: CASRGGGPGELFF.

V usage is TRBV29-1 and J usage is TRBJ2-5; 9 bases fit TRBD2. Germline V gene lookup returns CDR1 SQVTM and CDR2 ANQGSEA. J was trimmed by 2 bases and V by 7 bases; bases with no gene match: 11. The CDR3 is 15 amino acids. CDR3: CSATLAGPSQETQYF. For the CDR3, the DNA is TGCAGCGCCACGCTAGCGGGGCCCTCTCAAGAGACCCAGTACTTC.

J is TRBJ1-5 and V is TRBV6-4; TRBD1 aligns across 7 bases. Germline-derived CDR1 and CDR2 are MRHNA and SNTAGT. V gave up 5 bases and J gave up 0 bases; unmatched junction bases: 1. The CDR3 is 14 amino acids. The CDR3 spells CASSTGVSNQPQHF. The DNA for the CDR3 is TGTGCCAGCAGTACAGGGGTTAGCAATCAGCCCCAGCATTTT.

In its sample, this clone was seen once. This rearrangement joins TRBV27 to TRBJ2-3; 7 nucleotides align to TRBD1. CDR1 MNHEY and CDR2 SMNVEV come from the germline V gene (reference sequence). The CDR3 runs 16 residues. J lost 2 bases, V lost 6 bases, and 11 bases had no gene match. The CDR3 loop is CASRLHRGAHTDTQYF. In DNA, the CDR3 is TGTGCCAGCAGGCTCCACAGGGGAGCCCACACAGATACGCAGTATTTT.

The chain uses TRBV11-2 and TRBJ2-7; D not certain. Germline CDR1 SGHAT, CDR2 FQNNGV. The CDR3 extends over 14 amino acids. Trimming took off 1 base at V and 2 bases at J, with 9 bases between the two ends. CDR3 in amino acids: CASSLALAAYEQYF. In DNA form, the CDR3 reads TGTGCCAGCAGCTTAGCCCTCGCGGCCTACGAGCAGTACTTC.

CDR3 bases: TGTGCCAGCAGCTTAGCGGCCATACAGCCCCAGCATTTT. This translates into CASSLAAIQPQHF. The chain is built from TRBV7-8 and TRBJ1-5; D gene uncertain. Germline V gene sequence: CDR1 SGHVS, CDR2 FQNEAQ. The CDR3 has 13 amino acids. Trimming cost V 0 bases and J 7 bases, with 7 bases left between them. Full variable domain (rest looked up from reference TRBV7-8 and TRBJ1-5): GAGVSQSPRYKVAKRGQDVALRCDPISGHVSLFWYQQALGQGPEFLTYFQNEAQLDKSGLPSDRFFAERPEGSVSTLKIQRTQQEDSAVYLCASSLAAIQPQHFGDGTRLSIL.

The chain recombines TRBV30 with TRBJ2-2, with 13 bases that match TRBD2. The germline V gene has CDR1 GTSNPN and CDR2 SVGIG (reference sequence). This CDR3 comprises 17 residues. After removal of 4 bases from V and 0 bases from J, the junction contained 5 bases not matched to a gene. The CDR3 here is CAWNGLAGASNTGELFF. The CDR3 nucleotides are TGTGCCTGGAATGGACTAGCGGGGGCCTCGAACACCGGGGAGCTGTTTTTT.

This clone was counted a few times. This chain joins TRBV7-6 and TRBJ1-3; TRBD1 matches at 7 bases. CDR3 length: 16 amino acids. Trimming cost V 5 bases and J 0 bases; bases outside gene matches: 7. Germline V lookup: CDR1 SGHVS, CDR2 FNYEAQ. The CDR3 sequence is CASSRDSLGSGNTIYF. The CDR3 DNA reads as TGTGCCAGCAGCCGGGACAGCCTAGGCTCTGGAAACACCATATATTTT. The whole variable domain, filled in from reference TRBV7-6 and TRBJ1-3, reads GAGVSQSPRYKVTKRGQDVALRCDPISGHVSLYWYRQALGQGPEFLTYFNYEAQQDKSGLPNDRFSAERPEGSISTLTIQRTEQRDSAMYRCASSRDSLGSGNTIYFGEGSWLTVV.

This clone was seen a single time. The chain joins TRBV30 to TRBJ1-1; 11 positions agree with TRBD1. The J segment lost 1 base and the V segment lost 2 bases, leaving 9 bases of the junction unmatched. CDR3 length: 17 amino acids. Germline V gene sequence: CDR1 GTSNPN, CDR2 SVGIG (reference sequence). The CDR3 region has the DNA TGTGCCTGGAGTAAACTTGGACAGGGGGCTGAGAACACTGAAGCTTTCTTT. Protein: CAWSKLGQGAENTEAFF.

The rearrangement joins TRBV29-1 to TRBJ2-3; 7 bases agree with TRBD1. The V segment lost 7 bases and the J segment 2 bases; nucleotides outside the gene matches: 3. In germline, CDR1 is SQVTM, CDR2 ANQGSEA. CDR3 length: 12 residues. CDR3 residues: CSADRSTDTQYF. In nucleotides, the CDR3 is TGCAGCGCGGACAGGTCCACAGATACGCAGTATTTT.

V usage is TRBV14 and J usage is TRBJ2-1, with D possibly TRBD2 on 5 matching bases. V lost 1 base, J lost 9 bases, and 13 bases lay in between. This CDR3 is 14 amino acids long. In germline, CDR1 is SGHDN, CDR2 FVKESK. In nucleotides, the CDR3 is TGTGCCAGCAGCCAAGGTCCGGGAATCGGTGAGCAGTTCTTC. Protein product: CASSQGPGIGEQFF. Looking up the rest from reference TRBV14 and TRBJ2-1 gives the full variable domain: EAGVTQFPSHSVIEKGQTVTLRCDPISGHDNLYWYRRVMGKEIKFLLHFVKESKQDESGMPNNRFLAERTGGTYSTLKVQPAELEDSGVYFCASSQGPGIGEQFFGPGTRLTVL.

The rearrangement uses TRBV6-2 or TRBV6-3 and TRBJ2-7; 8 bases fit TRBD2. Trimming cost V 6 bases and J 2 bases; bases outside gene matches: 6. The germline V gene encodes CDR1 MNHEY and CDR2 SVGEGT. This CDR3 is built from 14 residues. The CDR3 loop reads CASSSGSIAYEQYF. In DNA, the CDR3 is TGTGCCAGCAGCAGCGGGAGTATCGCCTACGAGCAGTACTTC.